The sequence of this T cell receptor (beta chain) was determined in a study of blood T cell repertoires in COVID-19. The repertoire was sequenced with immunoSEQ multiplex PCR; TCRdb's copy has only in-frame clones and lacks some. The table has hundreds of thousands of clones, approximately 85% seen once; the top ten hold just under 9.5%. Trimming cost V 4 bases and J 0 bases; bases outside gene matches: 11. The CDR3 loop spans 19 amino acids. Germline V lookup: CDR1 LNHDA, CDR2 SQIVND (reference sequence). This TCR was recovered from a man younger than 35 with active or convalescent COVID-19. Input material: peripheral blood. V gene TRBV19 combines with J gene TRBJ2-4, with TRBD1 matching 11 bases. The CDR3 reads CASSRSGTGGHLAKNIQYF. The CDR3 DNA sequence: TGTGCCAGTAGTAGATCCGGGACAGGGGGACACTTAGCCAAAAACATTCAGTACTTC.